The entry that follows covers one TCR beta chain sequence. The sample belongs to a study of blood T cell repertoires in COVID-19. TCRdb's table, derived via immunoSEQ multiplex PCR, lists solely in-frame clones and lacks some. The sample holds 180,000 or so clones, approximately 80% seen once. Sequenced: PBMCs or T cells enriched from blood (not recorded which). This clonotype originated in a man aged 50-59 years who had recovered from COVID-19.

CDR3 amino acids: CASSFEISSNEQFF. CDR3 nucleotide sequence: TGTGCCAGCAGCTTCGAGATCTCCTCTAATGAGCAGTTCTTC. The V and J genes are TRBV7-2 and TRBJ2-1; no firm D call. This CDR3 has 14 residues. Germline values: CDR1 SGHTA, CDR2 FQGNSA. Trimming removed 3 bases from V and 7 bases from J, with 13 bases in between.